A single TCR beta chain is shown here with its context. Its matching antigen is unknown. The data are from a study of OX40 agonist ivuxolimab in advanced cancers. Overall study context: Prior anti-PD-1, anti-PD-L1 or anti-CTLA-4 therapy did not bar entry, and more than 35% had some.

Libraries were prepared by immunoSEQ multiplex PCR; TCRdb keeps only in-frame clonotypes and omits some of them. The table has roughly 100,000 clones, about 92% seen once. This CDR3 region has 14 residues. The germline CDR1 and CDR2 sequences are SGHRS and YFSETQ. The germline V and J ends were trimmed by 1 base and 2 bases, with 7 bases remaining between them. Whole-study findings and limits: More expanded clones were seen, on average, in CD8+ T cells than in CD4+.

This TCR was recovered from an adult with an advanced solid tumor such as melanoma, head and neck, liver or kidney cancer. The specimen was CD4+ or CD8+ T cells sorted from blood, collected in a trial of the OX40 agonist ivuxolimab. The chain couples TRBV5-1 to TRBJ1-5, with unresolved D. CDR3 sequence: CASSLNGRNQPQHF. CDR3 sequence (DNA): TGCGCCAGCAGCTTGAACGGCCGCAATCAGCCCCAGCATTTT.